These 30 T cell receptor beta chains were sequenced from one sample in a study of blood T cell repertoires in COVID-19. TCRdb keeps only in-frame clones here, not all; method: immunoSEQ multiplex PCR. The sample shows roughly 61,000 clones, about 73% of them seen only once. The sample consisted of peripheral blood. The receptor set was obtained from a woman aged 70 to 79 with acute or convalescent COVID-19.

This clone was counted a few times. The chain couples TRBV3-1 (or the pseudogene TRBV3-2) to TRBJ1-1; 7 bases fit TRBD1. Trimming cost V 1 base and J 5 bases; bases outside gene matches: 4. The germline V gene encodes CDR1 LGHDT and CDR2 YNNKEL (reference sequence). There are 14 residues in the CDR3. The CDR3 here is CASSQGQGRTEAFF. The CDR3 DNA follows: TGTGCCAGCAGCCAAGGACAGGGAAGGACTGAAGCTTTCTTT.

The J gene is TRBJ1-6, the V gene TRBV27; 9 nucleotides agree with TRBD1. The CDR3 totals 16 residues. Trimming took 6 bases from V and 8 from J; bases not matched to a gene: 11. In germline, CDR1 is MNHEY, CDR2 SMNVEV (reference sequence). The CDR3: CASRQRGTGIDSPLHF. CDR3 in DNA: TGTGCCAGCAGACAAAGAGGGACAGGGATAGATTCACCCCTCCACTTT.

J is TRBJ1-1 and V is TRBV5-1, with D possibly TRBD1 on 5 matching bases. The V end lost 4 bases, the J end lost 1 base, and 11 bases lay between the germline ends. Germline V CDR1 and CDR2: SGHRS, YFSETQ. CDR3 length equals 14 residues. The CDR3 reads CASSGGITNTEAFF. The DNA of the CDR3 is TGCGCCAGCAGCGGGGGGATCACGAACACTGAAGCTTTCTTT.

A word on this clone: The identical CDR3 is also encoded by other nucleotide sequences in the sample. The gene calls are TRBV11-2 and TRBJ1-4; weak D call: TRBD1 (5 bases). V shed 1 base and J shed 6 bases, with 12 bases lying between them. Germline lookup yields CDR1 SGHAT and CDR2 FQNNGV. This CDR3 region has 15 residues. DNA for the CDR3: TGTGCCAGCAGCTTAGTAGGCCAGGGCCATGAAAAACTGTTTTTT. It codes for CASSLVGQGHEKLFF.

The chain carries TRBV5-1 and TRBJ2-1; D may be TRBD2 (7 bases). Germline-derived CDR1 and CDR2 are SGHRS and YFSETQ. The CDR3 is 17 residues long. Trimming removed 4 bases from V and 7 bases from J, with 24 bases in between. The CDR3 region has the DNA TGCGCCAGCAGCCCACTACTTGAGGGGGGGTCGCGGAATGAGCAGTTCTTC. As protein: CASSPLLEGGSRNEQFF.

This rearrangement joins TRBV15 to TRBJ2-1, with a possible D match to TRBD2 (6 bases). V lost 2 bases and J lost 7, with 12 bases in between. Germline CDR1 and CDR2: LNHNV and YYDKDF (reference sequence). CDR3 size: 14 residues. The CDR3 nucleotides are TGTGCCACCAGCAGACAAAACGGGGGTAATGAGCAGTTCTTC. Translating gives CATSRQNGGNEQFF.

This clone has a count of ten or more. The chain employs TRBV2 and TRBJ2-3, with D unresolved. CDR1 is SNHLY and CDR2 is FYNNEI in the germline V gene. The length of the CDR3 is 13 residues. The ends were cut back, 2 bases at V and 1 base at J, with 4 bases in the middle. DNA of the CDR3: TGTGCCAGCAGTGAACTAGGCACAGATACGCAGTATTTT. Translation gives CASSELGTDTQYF. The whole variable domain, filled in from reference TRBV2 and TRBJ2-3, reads EPEVTQTPSHQVTQMGQEVILRCVPISNHLYFYWYRQILGQKVEFLVSFYNNEISEKSEIFDDQFSVERPDGSNFTLKIRSTKLEDSAMYFCASSELGTDTQYFGPGTRLTVL.

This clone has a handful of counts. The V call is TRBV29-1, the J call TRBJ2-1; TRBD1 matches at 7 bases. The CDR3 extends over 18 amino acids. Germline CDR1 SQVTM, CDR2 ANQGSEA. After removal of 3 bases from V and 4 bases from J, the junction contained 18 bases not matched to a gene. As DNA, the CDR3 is TGCAGCGTTGAGAGCTTCGAGGGGGACAGCGATTTGTACAATGAGCAGTTCTTC. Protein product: CSVESFEGDSDLYNEQFF.

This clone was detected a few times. CDR3: CASSPPGLSYGYTF. CDR3 coding DNA: TGTGCCAGCAGCCCGCCGGGACTCAGCTATGGCTACACCTTC. V and J are TRBV7-9 and TRBJ1-2, with D maybe TRBD1 (5 bases). Germline CDR1 reads SEHNR; CDR2 reads FQNEAQ (reference sequence). CDR3 length: 14 amino acids. Trimming left V 5 bases short and J 4 bases short, with 14 bases between.

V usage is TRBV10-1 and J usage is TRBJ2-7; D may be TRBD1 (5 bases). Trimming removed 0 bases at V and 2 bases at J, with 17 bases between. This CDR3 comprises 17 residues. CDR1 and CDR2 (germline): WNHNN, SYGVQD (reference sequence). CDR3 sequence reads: CASSESSRRAGTYEQYV. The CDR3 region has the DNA TGCGCCAGCAGTGAGTCGAGTCGTCGGGCAGGGACCTACGAGCAGTACGTC.

DNA for the CDR3: TGTGCCAGCTCACGGACAGTAAATAGCAATCAGCCCCAGCATTTT. Translated, it gives CASSRTVNSNQPQHF. The rearrangement joins TRBV18 to TRBJ1-5; a weak D match, TRBD1 (6 bases). Trimming removed 4 bases at V and 0 bases at J, with 10 bases between. This CDR3 is 15 amino acids long. The germline CDR1 and CDR2 sequences are KGHSH and LQKENI.

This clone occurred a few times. The CDR3 reads CASSQGYFGEGARRNEQFF. In DNA form, the CDR3 reads TGTGCCAGCAGCCAGGGGTACTTCGGAGAGGGGGCCCGTCGGAATGAGCAGTTCTTC. V usage is TRBV14 and J usage is TRBJ2-1; 7 nucleotides align to TRBD1. This CDR3 contains 19 residues. Germline trimming cut 3 bases from V and 7 bases from J; bases unmatched to any gene: 21. CDR1 is SGHDN and CDR2 is FVKESK in the germline V gene.

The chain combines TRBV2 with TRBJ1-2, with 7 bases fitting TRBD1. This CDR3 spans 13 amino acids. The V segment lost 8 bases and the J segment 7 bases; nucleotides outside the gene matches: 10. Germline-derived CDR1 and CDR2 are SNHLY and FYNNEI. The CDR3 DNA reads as TGTGCCAGCTGGGACAGTTCGAGGGGTGGCTACACCTTC. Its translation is CASWDSSRGGYTF.

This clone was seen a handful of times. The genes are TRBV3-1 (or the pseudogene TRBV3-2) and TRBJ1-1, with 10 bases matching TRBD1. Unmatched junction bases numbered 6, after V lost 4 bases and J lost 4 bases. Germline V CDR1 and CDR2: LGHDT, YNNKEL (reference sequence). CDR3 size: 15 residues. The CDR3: CASSPDRGHITEAFF. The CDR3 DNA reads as TGTGCCAGCAGCCCCGACAGGGGGCATATCACTGAAGCTTTCTTT.

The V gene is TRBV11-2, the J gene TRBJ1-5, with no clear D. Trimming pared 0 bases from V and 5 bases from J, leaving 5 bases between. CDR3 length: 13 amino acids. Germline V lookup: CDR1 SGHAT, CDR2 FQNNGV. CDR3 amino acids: CASSLESHQPQHF. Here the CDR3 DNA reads TGTGCCAGCAGCTTAGAGAGCCATCAGCCCCAGCATTTT.

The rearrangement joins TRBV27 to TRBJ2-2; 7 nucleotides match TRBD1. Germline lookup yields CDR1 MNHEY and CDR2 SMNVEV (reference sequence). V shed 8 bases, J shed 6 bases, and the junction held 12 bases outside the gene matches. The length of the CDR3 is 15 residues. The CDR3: CASSPDRVLAGELFF. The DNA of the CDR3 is TGTGCCAGCTCACCCGACAGGGTTCTCGCCGGGGAGCTGTTTTTT.

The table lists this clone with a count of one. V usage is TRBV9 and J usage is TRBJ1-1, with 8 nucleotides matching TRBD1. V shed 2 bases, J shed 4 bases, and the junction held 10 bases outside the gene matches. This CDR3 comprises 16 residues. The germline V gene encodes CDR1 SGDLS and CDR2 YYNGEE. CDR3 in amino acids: CASSVPTQGGATEAFF. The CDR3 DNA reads TGTGCCAGCAGCGTCCCTACACAGGGGGGGGCCACTGAAGCTTTCTTT.

DNA for the CDR3: TGTGCCAGCAGTTACTCGATGGGCGTTAATCAGCCCCAGCATTTT. Translation gives CASSYSMGVNQPQHF. The chain recombines TRBV6-5 with TRBJ1-5; D unclear. The CDR3 has 15 residues. The V gene's germline CDR1 is MNHEY and CDR2 SVGAGI. Trimming took 0 bases from V and 4 from J, leaving 10 bases between them.

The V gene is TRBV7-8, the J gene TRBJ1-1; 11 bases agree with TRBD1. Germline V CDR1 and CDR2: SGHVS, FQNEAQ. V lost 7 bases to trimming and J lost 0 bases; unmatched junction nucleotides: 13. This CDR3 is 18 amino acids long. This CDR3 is CASTPPFGTGGVNTEAFF. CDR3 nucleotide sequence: TGTGCCAGCACCCCGCCTTTTGGGACAGGGGGAGTGAACACTGAAGCTTTCTTT. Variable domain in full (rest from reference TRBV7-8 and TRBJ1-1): GAGVSQSPRYKVAKRGQDVALRCDPISGHVSLFWYQQALGQGPEFLTYFQNEAQLDKSGLPSDRFFAERPEGSVSTLKIQRTQQEDSAVYLCASTPPFGTGGVNTEAFFGQGTRLTVV.

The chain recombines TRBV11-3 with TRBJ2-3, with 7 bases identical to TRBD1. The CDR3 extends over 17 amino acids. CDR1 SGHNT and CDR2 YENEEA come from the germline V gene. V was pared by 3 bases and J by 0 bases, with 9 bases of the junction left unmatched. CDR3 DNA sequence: TGTGCCAGCAGCTTGGGACATGACAGGGCAAGCACAGATACGCAGTATTTT. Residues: CASSLGHDRASTDTQYF.

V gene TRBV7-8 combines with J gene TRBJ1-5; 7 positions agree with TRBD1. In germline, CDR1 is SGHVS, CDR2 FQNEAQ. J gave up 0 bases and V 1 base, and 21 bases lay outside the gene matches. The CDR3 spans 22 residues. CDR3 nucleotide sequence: TGTGCCAGCAGCTTAGTGGTCCAACAGGGGACCCTCTCAATTTATAGCAATCAGCCCCAGCATTTT. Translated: CASSLVVQQGTLSIYSNQPQHF.

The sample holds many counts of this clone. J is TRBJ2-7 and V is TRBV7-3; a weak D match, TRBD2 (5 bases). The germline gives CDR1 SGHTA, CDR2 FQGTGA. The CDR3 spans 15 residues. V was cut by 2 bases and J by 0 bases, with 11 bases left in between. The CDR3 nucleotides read TGTGCCAGCAGCTTAGGGCGCGGGTCCTCCTACGAGCAGTACTTC. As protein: CASSLGRGSSYEQYF.

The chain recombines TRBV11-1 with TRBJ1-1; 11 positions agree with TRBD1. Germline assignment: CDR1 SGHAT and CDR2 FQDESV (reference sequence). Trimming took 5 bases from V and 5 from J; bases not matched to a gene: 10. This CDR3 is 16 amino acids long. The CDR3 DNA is TGTGCCAGCAGCCGTTTGGGGACAGGGGGTTGGACTGAAGCTTTCTTT. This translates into CASSRLGTGGWTEAFF.

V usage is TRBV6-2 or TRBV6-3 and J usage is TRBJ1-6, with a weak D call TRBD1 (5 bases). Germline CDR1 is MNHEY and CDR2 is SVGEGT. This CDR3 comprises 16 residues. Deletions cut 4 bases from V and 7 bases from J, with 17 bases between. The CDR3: CASSFAGGARNSPLHF. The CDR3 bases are TGTGCCAGCAGTTTTGCCGGCGGGGCGCGGAATTCACCCCTCCACTTT.

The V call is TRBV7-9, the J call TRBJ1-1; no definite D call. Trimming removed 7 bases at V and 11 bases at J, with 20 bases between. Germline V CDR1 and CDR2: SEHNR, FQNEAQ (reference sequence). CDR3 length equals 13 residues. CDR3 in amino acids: CASTFDTSQRAFF. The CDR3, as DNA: TGTGCCAGCACCTTCGACACTTCTCAAAGGGCTTTCTTT.

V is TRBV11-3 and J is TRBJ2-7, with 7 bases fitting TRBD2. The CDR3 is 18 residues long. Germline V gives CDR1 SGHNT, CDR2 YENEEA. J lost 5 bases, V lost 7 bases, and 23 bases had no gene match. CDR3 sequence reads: CASTPRLAYSSSMDEQYF. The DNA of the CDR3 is TGTGCCAGCACCCCCCGACTAGCCTACTCATCATCGATGGACGAGCAGTACTTC. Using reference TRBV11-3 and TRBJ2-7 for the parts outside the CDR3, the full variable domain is EAGVVQSPRYKIIEKKQPVAFWCNPISGHNTLYWYLQNLGQGPELLIRYENEEAVDDSQLPKDRFSAERLKGVDSTLKIQPAELGDSAVYLCASTPRLAYSSSMDEQYFGPGTRLTVT.

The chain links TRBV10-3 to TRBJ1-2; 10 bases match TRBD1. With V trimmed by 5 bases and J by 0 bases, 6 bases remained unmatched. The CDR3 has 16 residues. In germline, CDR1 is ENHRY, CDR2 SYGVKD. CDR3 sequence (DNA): TGTGCCATCAGTTCGGGACAGGGGCAATCTAACTATGGCTACACCTTC. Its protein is CAISSGQGQSNYGYTF.

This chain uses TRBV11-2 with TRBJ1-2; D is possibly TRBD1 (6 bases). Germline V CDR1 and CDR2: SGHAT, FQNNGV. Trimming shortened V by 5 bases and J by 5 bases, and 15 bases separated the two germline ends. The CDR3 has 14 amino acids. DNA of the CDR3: TGTGCCAGCAGCCTCAACAGGGTCTCATATGGCTACACCTTC. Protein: CASSLNRVSYGYTF.

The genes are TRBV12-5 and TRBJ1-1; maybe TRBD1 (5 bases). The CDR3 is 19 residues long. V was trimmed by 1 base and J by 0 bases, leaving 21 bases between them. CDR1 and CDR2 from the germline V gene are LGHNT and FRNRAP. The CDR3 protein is CASGLARGLNALMNTEAFF. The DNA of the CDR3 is TGTGCTAGTGGTTTGGCCCGGGGACTCAATGCCCTCATGAACACTGAAGCTTTCTTT.

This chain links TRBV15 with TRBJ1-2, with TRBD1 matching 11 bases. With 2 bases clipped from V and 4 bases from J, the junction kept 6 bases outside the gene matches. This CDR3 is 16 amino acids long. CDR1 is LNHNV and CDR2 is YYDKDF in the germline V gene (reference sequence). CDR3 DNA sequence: TGTGCCACCAGCAGACCGGACAGGGGGCTTTTCTATGGCTACACCTTC. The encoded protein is CATSRPDRGLFYGYTF.